A single sample gave rise to the 19 T cell receptor beta chains below, sequenced in a study of blood T cell repertoires in COVID-19 (TCRdb year 2020). Library preparation employed the immunoSEQ multiplex PCR assay. In its TCRdb copy, this immuneACCESS table keeps in-frame sequences only and misses some clones. Where compared with another copy, unresolved V genes explain less than half of these, and the others have no known cause. The sample table contains around 150,000 clones; only one count was recorded for more than 80% of them. The top ten clones comprise roughly 2.2% of the sample. The sequencing input was peripheral blood. Receptors were obtained from a man between 65 and 85 years old with acute or convalescent COVID-19.

The V and J genes are TRBV27 and TRBJ2-1; no definite D call. The length of the CDR3 is 13 residues. Looked up from germline, CDR1 is MNHEY and CDR2 is SMNVEV (reference sequence). V lost 8 bases and J 0 bases, leaving 8 bases between the germline ends. The CDR3 DNA is TGTGCCAGCCAGACTTACTCCTACAATGAGCAGTTCTTC. This sequence encodes CASQTYSYNEQFF.

The chain carries TRBV19 and TRBJ2-1, with 9 bases fitting TRBD2. The CDR3 length is 16 residues. Germline V gene data show CDR1 as LNHDA and CDR2 as SQIVND (reference sequence). With V trimmed by 6 bases and J by 0 bases, 6 bases remained unmatched. CDR3 nucleotide sequence: TGTGCCAGTAGGGGACTAGCATCGAGCTCCTACAATGAGCAGTTCTTC. Its translation: CASRGLASSSYNEQFF. Full variable domain (missing parts from reference TRBV19 and TRBJ2-1): DGGITQSPKYLFRKEGQNVTLSCEQNLNHDAMYWYRQDPGQGLRLIYYSQIVNDFQKGDIAEGYSVSREKKESFPLTVTSAQKNPTAFYLCASRGLASSSYNEQFFGPGTRLTVL.

Worth noting for this clone: The same CDR3 can be traced to other DNA sequences in this sample. This chain joins TRBV28 and TRBJ1-2; D perhaps matches TRBD1 (5 bases). CDR1 is MDHEN and CDR2 is SYDVKM in the germline V gene. V dropped 4 bases and J dropped 2 bases, with 5 bases sitting between them. CDR3 length: 12 residues. The DNA for the CDR3 is TGTGCCAGCAGTTCAGGGAACTATGGCTACACCTTC. It is translated as CASSSGNYGYTF.

The genes are TRBV28 and TRBJ2-4, with 10 bases lining up with TRBD1. Germline CDR1 is MDHEN and CDR2 is SYDVKM. The CDR3 is 17 residues long. V lost 4 bases, J lost 10 bases, and 16 bases stayed unmatched. The CDR3 DNA reads as TGTGCCAGCAGTTCCACATTAGACAGGGGGCGCGGGAGGATTCAGTACTTC. It translates to CASSSTLDRGRGRIQYF.

This clone was seen once. The chain links TRBV5-1 to TRBJ2-3, with TRBD1 matching 7 bases. CDR3 size: 15 residues. Germline CDR1 is SGHRS and CDR2 is YFSETQ. V lost 3 bases, J lost 0 bases, and 4 bases stayed unmatched. The CDR3 region is CASSSGTVSTDTQYF. For the CDR3, the DNA is TGCGCCAGCAGCTCCGGGACAGTCAGCACAGATACGCAGTATTTT.

The V call is TRBV7-9, the J call TRBJ1-2, with D unresolved. The CDR3 is 13 residues long. The V gene's germline CDR1 is SEHNR and CDR2 FQNEAQ (reference sequence). Trimming took 2 bases from V and 2 from J, leaving 6 bases between them. The chain's CDR3 is CASSLTQNYGYTF. The CDR3 DNA is TGTGCCAGCAGCTTAACCCAGAACTATGGCTACACCTTC.

Only a few counts were recorded for this clone. The V call is TRBV19, the J call TRBJ2-7, with a tentative D call TRBD1 (6 bases). In germline, CDR1 is LNHDA, CDR2 SQIVND (reference sequence). The ends were cut back, 1 base at V and 5 bases at J, with 15 bases in the middle. The CDR3 has 15 residues. The chain's CDR3 is CASSIGLQGRHEQYF. The CDR3, as DNA: TGTGCCAGTAGTATAGGTCTCCAGGGGAGACACGAGCAGTACTTC.

This clone has a handful of counts. V is TRBV2 and J is TRBJ2-7; possible D gene TRBD1, 5 bases. The V end lost 5 bases, the J end lost 4 bases, and 9 bases lay between the germline ends. Germline V gene sequence: CDR1 SNHLY, CDR2 FYNNEI. The CDR3 length is 12 residues. CDR3 region: CASSTWTYEQYF. CDR3 bases: TGTGCCAGCAGTACGTGGACATACGAGCAGTACTTC.

The genes are TRBV10-3 and TRBJ2-2; TRBD2 agrees at 7 bases. The V segment lost 10 bases and the J segment 5 bases; nucleotides outside the gene matches: 16. Looked up from germline, CDR1 is ENHRY and CDR2 is SYGVKD. The CDR3 is made up of 16 amino acids. CDR3 protein: CANQLICGSCTGELFF. CDR3 nucleotide sequence: TGTGCCAACCAACTAATATGCGGGAGTTGTACCGGGGAGCTGTTTTTT.

The V and J genes are TRBV10-3 and TRBJ2-1, with TRBD2 matching 13 bases. Germline V lookup: CDR1 ENHRY, CDR2 SYGVKD. With V trimmed by 2 bases and J by 7 bases, 8 bases remained unmatched. The CDR3 sequence is 17 residues long. The chain's CDR3 is CAISEKNPGLAGNEQFF. The CDR3 DNA reads as TGTGCCATCAGTGAGAAGAACCCGGGACTAGCGGGGAATGAGCAGTTCTTC.

The chain couples TRBV3-1 (or the pseudogene TRBV3-2) to TRBJ1-2, with D perhaps TRBD1 (6 bases). Germline lookup yields CDR1 LGHDT and CDR2 YNNKEL (reference sequence). Trimming pared 0 bases from V and 8 bases from J, leaving 16 bases between. The CDR3 runs to 15 residues. DNA for the CDR3: TGTGCCAGCAGCCAAGATTCGGGCAGGGGATCCGGCTACACCTTC. Protein: CASSQDSGRGSGYTF.

The V gene is TRBV19, the J gene TRBJ1-5; D might be TRBD1 (5 bases). Germline loops: CDR1 LNHDA, CDR2 SQIVND (reference sequence). CDR3 length: 16 residues. The V and J ends lost 3 bases and 1 base respectively, with 13 bases between them. The DNA of the CDR3 is TGTGCCAGTAGTATGGCCCGCCGGGGGAGCAATCAGCCCCAGCATTTT. Its protein product is CASSMARRGSNQPQHF. Complete variable domain (other parts from reference TRBV19 and TRBJ1-5): DGGITQSPKYLFRKEGQNVTLSCEQNLNHDAMYWYRQDPGQGLRLIYYSQIVNDFQKGDIAEGYSVSREKKESFPLTVTSAQKNPTAFYLCASSMARRGSNQPQHFGDGTRLSIL.

This clone has just one count. V and J are TRBV29-1 and TRBJ1-2; D unclear. Germline assignment: CDR1 SQVTM and CDR2 ANQGSEA. CDR3 length: 14 residues. Trimming took 0 bases from V and 4 from J, leaving 12 bases between them. The CDR3 region has the DNA TGCAGCGTTGAAGAGAGACTCTTAGGCTATGGCTACACCTTC. Translation gives CSVEERLLGYGYTF.

Details on this clone: At one end, the junction sequence differs from germline, possibly due to a read error. The genes are TRBV7-7 and TRBJ2-2; 10 positions agree with TRBD1. The CDR3 contains 16 residues. Germline V gives CDR1 SSHAT, CDR2 FNYEAQ (reference sequence). The CDR3 coding sequence is TGTGCTAGCAGCGAACAACCGGGACAGGGGACCGGGGAGCTGTTTTTT. Translated: CASSEQPGQGTGELFF.

The chain couples TRBV9 to TRBJ1-2; 7 bases match TRBD1. This CDR3 is 12 amino acids long. V was clipped by 0 bases and J by 8 bases; unmatched bases: 1. CDR1 is SGDLS, CDR2 YYNGEE, per germline. DNA of the CDR3: TGTGCCAGCAGCGTAGTAGGGGGCGGCTACACCTTC. As protein: CASSVVGGGYTF.

V usage is TRBV11-2 and J usage is TRBJ1-6; D may be TRBD1 (6 bases). There are 17 residues in the CDR3. V was pared by 5 bases and J by 0 bases, with 14 bases between. Germline V gives CDR1 SGHAT, CDR2 FQNNGV. In DNA, the CDR3 is TGTGCCAGCAGCCGACAGGAGTTCAGCTCCTATAATTCACCCCTCCACTTT. This gives the protein CASSRQEFSSYNSPLHF.

CDR3 loop: CASSVAGGSNQPQHF. CDR3 bases: TGTGCCAGCAGCGTAGCGGGGGGTAGCAATCAGCCCCAGCATTTT. The chain joins TRBV9 to TRBJ1-5, with D possibly TRBD1 on 5 matching bases. CDR1 and CDR2 (germline): SGDLS, YYNGEE. CDR3 length: 15 residues. V was cut by 0 bases and J by 0 bases, with 7 bases left in between.

The chain is built from TRBV3-1 (or the pseudogene TRBV3-2) and TRBJ2-2; 9 bases align to TRBD1. J was trimmed by 5 bases and V by 1 base; bases with no gene match: 8. This CDR3 contains 17 residues. Germline CDR1 LGHDT, CDR2 YNNKEL (reference sequence). As DNA, the CDR3 is TGTGCCAGCAGCCAAGTGGGAGGACAGGGGTGGACCGGGGAGCTGTTTTTT. This translates into CASSQVGGQGWTGELFF.

Only one count was recorded for this clone. V and J are TRBV6-5 and TRBJ2-7; 10 bases fit TRBD1. Germline V gene data show CDR1 as MNHEY and CDR2 as SVGAGI. The trim removed 6 bases at V and 6 bases at J, leaving 11 bases unmatched. This CDR3 region has 15 residues. DNA for the CDR3: TGTGCCAGCAGACCCCCGGGACAGGGGATAGGCGAGCAGTACTTC. As protein: CASRPPGQGIGEQYF.